This TCR beta chain was captured by sequencing in a study of T cells in Graves' hyperthyroidism and ophthalmopathy. J was trimmed by 8 bases and V by 5 bases; bases with no gene match: 10. The CDR3 spans 14 residues. CDR1 and CDR2 from the germline V gene are SQVTM and ANQGSEA. This clonotype was counted at least ten times. The target antigen is unknown. RNA transcripts were the template for amplifying TCR beta CDR3 regions. HTBI primers were employed in a first-round RT-PCR of the TCR CDR3. TCRdb passed the multiplex PCR reads through MiXCR, listing each CDR3 protein once. The profile covers a few hundred thousand distinct CDR3 sequences, with less than 25% appearing a single time and 26% taken by the ten largest. Study-level results: Ophthalmopathy and stable hyperthyroidism were separated by a 13 V-J model.

The receptor was isolated from a man in his late teens or twenties with Graves' hyperthyroidism. The chain employs TRBV29-1 and TRBJ1-2, with TRBD1 matching over 11 bases. Material: blood. CDR3 sequence reads: CSVTGQGADEGYTF. For the CDR3, the DNA is TGCAGCGTTACCGGACAGGGGGCGGATGAGGGCTACACCTTC.